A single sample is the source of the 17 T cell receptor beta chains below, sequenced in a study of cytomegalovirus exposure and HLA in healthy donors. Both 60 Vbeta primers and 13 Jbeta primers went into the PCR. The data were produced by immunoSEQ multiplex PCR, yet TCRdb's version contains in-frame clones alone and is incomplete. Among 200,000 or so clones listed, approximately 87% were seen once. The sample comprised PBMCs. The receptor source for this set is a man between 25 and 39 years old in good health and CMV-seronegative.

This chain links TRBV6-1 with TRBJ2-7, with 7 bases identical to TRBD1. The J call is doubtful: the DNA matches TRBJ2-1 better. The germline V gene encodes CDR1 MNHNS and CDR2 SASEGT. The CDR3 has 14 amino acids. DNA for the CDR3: TGTGCCAGCAACGGACAGGTGGTTTCAGGTGAGCAGTTCTTC. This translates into CASNGQVVSGEQFF.

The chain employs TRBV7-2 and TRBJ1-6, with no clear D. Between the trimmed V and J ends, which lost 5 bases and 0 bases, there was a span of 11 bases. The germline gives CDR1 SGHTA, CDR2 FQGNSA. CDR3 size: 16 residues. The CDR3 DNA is TGTGCCAGCAGCCCGGGGATGAGCTCCTATAATTCACCCCTCCACTTT. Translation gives CASSPGMSSYNSPLHF.

This CDR3 is CAISKAGGYNEQFF. CDR3 bases: TGTGCCATCAGCAAAGCGGGAGGGTACAATGAGCAGTTCTTC. This chain uses TRBV10-3 with TRBJ2-1; 10 bases agree with TRBD2. V lost 6 bases, J lost 4 bases, and 3 bases stayed unmatched. The V gene's germline CDR1 is ENHRY and CDR2 SYGVKD. There are 14 residues in the CDR3.

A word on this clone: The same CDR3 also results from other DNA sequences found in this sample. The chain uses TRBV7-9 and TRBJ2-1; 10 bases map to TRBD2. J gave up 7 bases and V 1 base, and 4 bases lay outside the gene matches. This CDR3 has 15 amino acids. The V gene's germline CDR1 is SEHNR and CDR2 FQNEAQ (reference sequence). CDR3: CASSLVLAGVNEQFF. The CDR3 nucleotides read TGTGCCAGCAGCTTAGTTCTAGCGGGGGTAAATGAGCAGTTCTTC.

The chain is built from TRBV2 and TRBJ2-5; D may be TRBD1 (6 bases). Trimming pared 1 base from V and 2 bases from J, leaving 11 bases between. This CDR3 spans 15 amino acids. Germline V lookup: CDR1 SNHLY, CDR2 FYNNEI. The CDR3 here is CASSEGDIVQETQYF. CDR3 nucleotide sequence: TGTGCCAGCAGTGAAGGGGACATCGTTCAAGAGACCCAGTACTTC.

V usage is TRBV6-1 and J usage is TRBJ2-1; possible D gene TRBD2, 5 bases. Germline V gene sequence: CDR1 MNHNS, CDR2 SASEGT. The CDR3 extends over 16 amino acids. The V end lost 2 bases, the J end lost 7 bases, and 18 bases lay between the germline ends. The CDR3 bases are TGTGCCAGCAGTGAAAGGGCGGGTTTTGCCCCTAATGAGCAGTTCTTC. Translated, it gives CASSERAGFAPNEQFF.

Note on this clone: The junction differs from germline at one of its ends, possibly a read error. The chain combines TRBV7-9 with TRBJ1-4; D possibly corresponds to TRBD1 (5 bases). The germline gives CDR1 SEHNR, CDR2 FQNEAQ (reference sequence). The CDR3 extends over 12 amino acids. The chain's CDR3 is CSSRPLQEGLFF. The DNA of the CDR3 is TGTTCCAGCAGGCCTTTACAGGAAGGACTGTTTTTT.

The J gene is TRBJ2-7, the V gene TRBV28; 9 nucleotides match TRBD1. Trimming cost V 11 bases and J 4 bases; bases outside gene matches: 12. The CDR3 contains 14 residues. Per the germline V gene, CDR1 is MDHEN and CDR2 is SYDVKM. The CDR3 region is CAPPPRQGGYEQYF. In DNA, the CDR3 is TGTGCCCCTCCACCACGACAGGGGGGTTACGAGCAGTACTTC.

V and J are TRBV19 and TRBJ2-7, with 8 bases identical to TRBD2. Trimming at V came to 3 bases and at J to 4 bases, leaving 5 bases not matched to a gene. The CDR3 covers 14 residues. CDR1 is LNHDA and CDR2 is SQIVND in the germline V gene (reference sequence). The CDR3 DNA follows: TGTGCCAGTAGTATCGCGGGGGGCAGGTACGAGCAGTACTTC. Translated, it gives CASSIAGGRYEQYF.

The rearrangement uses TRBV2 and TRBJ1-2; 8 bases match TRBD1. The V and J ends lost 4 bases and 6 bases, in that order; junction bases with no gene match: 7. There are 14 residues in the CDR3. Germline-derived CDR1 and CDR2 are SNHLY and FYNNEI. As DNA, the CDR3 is TGTGCCAGCAGTGCAGACAGGGGAATCGATGGCTACACCTTC. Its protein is CASSADRGIDGYTF. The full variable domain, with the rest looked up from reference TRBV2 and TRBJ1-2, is EPEVTQTPSHQVTQMGQEVILRCVPISNHLYFYWYRQILGQKVEFLVSFYNNEISEKSEIFDDQFSVERPDGSNFTLKIRSTKLEDSAMYFCASSADRGIDGYTFGSGTRLTVV.

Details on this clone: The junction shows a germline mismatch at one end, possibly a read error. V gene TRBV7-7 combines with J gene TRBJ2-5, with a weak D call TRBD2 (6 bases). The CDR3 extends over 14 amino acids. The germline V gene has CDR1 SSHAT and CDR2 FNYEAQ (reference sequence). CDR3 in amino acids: CASSFTGEQETQYF. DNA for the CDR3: TGTGCTAGCAGCTTTACGGGGGAACAAGAGACCCAGTACTTC.

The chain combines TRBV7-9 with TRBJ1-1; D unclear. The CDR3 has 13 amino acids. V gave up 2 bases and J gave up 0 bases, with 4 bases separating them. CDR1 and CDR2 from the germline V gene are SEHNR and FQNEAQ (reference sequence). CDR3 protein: CASSLSVNTEAFF. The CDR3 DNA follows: TGTGCCAGCAGCTTATCAGTGAACACTGAAGCTTTCTTT.

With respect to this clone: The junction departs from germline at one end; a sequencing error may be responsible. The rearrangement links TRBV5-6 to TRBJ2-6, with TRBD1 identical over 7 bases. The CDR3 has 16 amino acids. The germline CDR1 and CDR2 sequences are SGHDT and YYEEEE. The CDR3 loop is CASSLFTGAGTNVLTF. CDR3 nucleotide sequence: TGTGCCAGCAGCTTATTTACAGGGGCTGGGACCAACGTCCTGACTTTC. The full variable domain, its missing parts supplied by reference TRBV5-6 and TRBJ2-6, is DAGVTQSPTHLIKTRGQQVTLRCSPKSGHDTVSWYQQALGQGPQFIFQYYEEEERQRGNFPDRFSGHQFPNYSSELNVNALLLGDSALYLCASSLFTGAGTNVLTFGAGSRLTVL.

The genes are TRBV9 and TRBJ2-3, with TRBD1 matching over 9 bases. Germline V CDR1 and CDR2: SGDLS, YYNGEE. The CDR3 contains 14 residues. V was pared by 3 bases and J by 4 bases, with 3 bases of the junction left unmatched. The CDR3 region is CASSGRQGADTQYF. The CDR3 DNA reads TGTGCCAGCAGCGGCCGACAGGGGGCAGATACGCAGTATTTT.

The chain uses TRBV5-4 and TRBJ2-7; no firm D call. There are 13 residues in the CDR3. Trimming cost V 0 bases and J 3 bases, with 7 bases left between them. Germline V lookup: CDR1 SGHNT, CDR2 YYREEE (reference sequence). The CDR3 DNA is TGTGCCAGCAGCTTGGATCCGGGCTACGAGCAGTACTTC. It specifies CASSLDPGYEQYF.

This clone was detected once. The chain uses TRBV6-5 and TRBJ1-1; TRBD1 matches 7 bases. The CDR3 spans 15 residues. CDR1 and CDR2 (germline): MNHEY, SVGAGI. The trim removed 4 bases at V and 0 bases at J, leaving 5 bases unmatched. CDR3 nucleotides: TGTGCCAGCAGTTTAACAGGGGAGATGAACACTGAAGCTTTCTTT. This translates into CASSLTGEMNTEAFF.

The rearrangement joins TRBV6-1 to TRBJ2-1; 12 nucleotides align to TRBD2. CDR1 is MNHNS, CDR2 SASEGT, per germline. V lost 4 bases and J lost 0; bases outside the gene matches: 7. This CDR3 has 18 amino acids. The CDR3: CASSGLAGAASSYNEQFF. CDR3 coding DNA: TGTGCCAGCAGTGGACTAGCGGGAGCCGCGAGCTCCTACAATGAGCAGTTCTTC.